The 4 T cell receptor beta chains given below trace back to one sample, sequenced in a study of blood T cells in healthy people across ages (dated by TCRdb to the mid-2010s). The receptor library was made with 5' RACE. The sequencer listed for this sample is Illumina HiSeq 2500. A second PCR of about 7 to 12 cycles was run with a J-beta primer mix and a sample-barcoded 5' primer. Using fastp trimming at Q25 and MiXCR clonotype assembly, TCRdb reanalyzed the public sequencing data and kept in-frame beta chains. Under each unique CDR3 protein, matching rows form one entry showing the most common genes and DNA. The sample data list 600,000 to 1,000,000 distinct CDR3 sequences, and about three fifths of these were observed just once. The top ten clonotypes cover over 20% of the sample. Material: blood. All receptors derive from a man aged 25 to 45 in good health.

This clonotype was seen only a few times. Germline is not matched at one junction end, which may reflect a read error. The chain carries TRBV12-3 or TRBV12-4 and TRBJ1-1, with 7 bases fitting TRBD1. The CDR3 runs to 13 residues. The CDR3 spells CASSTDRRPEAFF. CDR3 sequence (DNA): TGTGCTAGCAGCACGGACAGGCGGCCTGAAGCTTTCTTT.

The J gene is TRBJ2-5, the V gene TRBV20-1; 7 bases align to TRBD1. TRBJ2-7 explains the end of the DNA better; the J call may be wrong. This CDR3 region has 14 residues. Germline loops: CDR1 DFQATT, CDR2 SNEGSKA (reference sequence). The CDR3 DNA sequence: TGCAGTGCTAGAGGCCCAGGGGGAGAAAGCGAGCAGTACTTC. This gives the protein CSARGPGGESEQYF.

The chain uses TRBV4-1 and TRBJ2-3, with 8 bases identical to TRBD2. This CDR3 has 16 residues. The V and J ends lost 0 bases and 5 bases, in that order; junction bases with no gene match: 7. The germline CDR1 and CDR2 sequences are MGHRA and YSYEKL. CDR3 in DNA: TGCGCCAGCAGCCAAGATGTGCGGGGGGCAGGAGATACGCAGTATTTT. The encoded protein is CASSQDVRGAGDTQYF.

V and J are TRBV29-1 and TRBJ1-1, with D maybe TRBD1 (5 bases). Trimming removed 6 bases from V and 0 bases from J, with 11 bases in between. Germline CDR1 SQVTM, CDR2 ANQGSEA. The CDR3 spans 13 residues. CDR3 bases: TGCAGCGTGCAGGGAGGCCTGAACACTGAAGCTTTCTTT. It encodes CSVQGGLNTEAFF.